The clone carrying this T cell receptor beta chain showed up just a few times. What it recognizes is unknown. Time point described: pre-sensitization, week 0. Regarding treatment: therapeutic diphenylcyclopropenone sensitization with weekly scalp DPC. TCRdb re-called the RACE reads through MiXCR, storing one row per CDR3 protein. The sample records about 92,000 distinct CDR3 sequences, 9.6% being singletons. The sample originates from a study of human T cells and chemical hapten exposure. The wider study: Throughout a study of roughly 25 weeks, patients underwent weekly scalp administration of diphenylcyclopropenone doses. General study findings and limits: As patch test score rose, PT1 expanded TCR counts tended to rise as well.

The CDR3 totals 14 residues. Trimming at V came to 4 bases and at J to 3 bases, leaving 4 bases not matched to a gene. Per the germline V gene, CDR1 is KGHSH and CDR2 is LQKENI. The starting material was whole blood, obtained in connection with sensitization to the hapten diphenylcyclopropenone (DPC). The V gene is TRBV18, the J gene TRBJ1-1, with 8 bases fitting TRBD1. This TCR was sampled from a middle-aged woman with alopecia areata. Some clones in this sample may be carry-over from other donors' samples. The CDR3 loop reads CASSLGTGDTEAFF. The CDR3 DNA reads TGTGCCAGCTCACTAGGGACAGGTGACACTGAAGCTTTCTTT. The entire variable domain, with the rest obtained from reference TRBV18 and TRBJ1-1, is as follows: NAGVMQNPRHLVRRRGQEARLRCSPMKGHSHVYWYRQLPEEGLKFMVYLQKENIIDESGMPKERFSAEFPKEGPSILRIQQVVRGDSAAYFCASSLGTGDTEAFFGQGTRLTVV.